The 25 T cell receptor beta chains below come from one sample, sequenced in a study of chemoradiotherapy in HPV16-positive cancers. Profiling relied on immunoSEQ multiplex PCR, and the TCRdb table lists in-frame clones only, not all of them. The data show about 8,600 clones, approximately 75% seen once. Sampling was conducted from a patient who underwent chemoradiotherapy. The origin of the receptors is a human donor with HPV-associated anogenital cancer.

The V gene is TRBV5-4, the J gene TRBJ2-7, with D possibly being TRBD1 (6 bases). Germline V lookup: CDR1 SGHNT, CDR2 YYREEE (reference sequence). The CDR3 runs to 15 residues. Trimming removed 3 bases from V and 3 bases from J, with 16 bases in between. The CDR3 DNA reads TGTGCCAGCAGCTCCGACGCCTCCAGGGGCTACGAGCAGTACTTC. This encodes CASSSDASRGYEQYF.

This clone was seen a few times. The chain couples TRBV20-1 to TRBJ1-1; 7 bases match TRBD1. V trimming: 5 bases; J trimming: 5 bases; junction bases outside the gene matches: 2. In germline, CDR1 is DFQATT, CDR2 SNEGSKA (reference sequence). This CDR3 has 11 amino acids. This chain's CDR3 is CSASRGTEAFF. The CDR3 nucleotides are TGCAGTGCTTCCAGGGGGACTGAAGCTTTCTTT.

The chain recombines TRBV7-6 with TRBJ2-7; D is unclear. The CDR3 is 14 amino acids. The germline V gene has CDR1 SGHVS and CDR2 FNYEAQ. Trimming stripped 6 bases from V and 5 bases from J, with 17 bases between. The CDR3 region is CASRTYWAGDEQYF. In DNA form, the CDR3 reads TGTGCCAGCAGAACCTACTGGGCCGGTGACGAGCAGTACTTC.

The chain employs TRBV29-1 and TRBJ2-7; 9 bases line up with TRBD1. Looked up from germline, CDR1 is SQVTM and CDR2 is ANQGSEA. V lost 3 bases and J lost 9; bases outside the gene matches: 6. CDR3 length: 12 residues. CDR3 sequence: CSVDATGGRQYF. DNA for the CDR3: TGCAGCGTTGATGCAACAGGGGGCCGGCAGTACTTC.

In this sample, this clone turned up a few times. The rearrangement links TRBV10-3 to TRBJ2-3, with D maybe TRBD2 (5 bases). Trimming removed 8 bases from V and 0 bases from J, with 9 bases in between. Germline loops: CDR1 ENHRY, CDR2 SYGVKD. The CDR3 is made up of 13 amino acids. The CDR3 coding sequence is TGTGCCATCCAGGACTCTAGCACAGATACGCAGTATTTT. Translated, it gives CAIQDSSTDTQYF.

The J gene is TRBJ1-4, the V gene TRBV5-1; D is ambiguous. CDR1 is SGHRS, CDR2 YFSETQ, per germline. The CDR3 totals 19 residues. Trimming took off 0 bases at V and 0 bases at J, with 18 bases between the two ends. CDR3 nucleotides: TGCGCCAGCAGCTTGGATATATTTTCCCCTGCGGCAACTAATGAAAAACTGTTTTTT. Amino acids: CASSLDIFSPAATNEKLFF.

This clone occurred once. The chain employs TRBV4-1 and TRBJ1-2, with a tentative D call TRBD1 (5 bases). The CDR3 sequence is 14 residues long. Germline CDR1 MGHRA, CDR2 YSYEKL. V shed 3 bases and J shed 7 bases, with 15 bases lying between them. This CDR3 is CASSQDRGRAGYTF. The CDR3 bases are TGCGCCAGCAGCCAGGACCGGGGGAGGGCTGGCTACACCTTC.

The V and J genes are TRBV4-1 and TRBJ2-1; unclear D gene. V dropped 0 bases and J dropped 6 bases, with 12 bases sitting between them. CDR1 is MGHRA, CDR2 YSYEKL, per germline. The CDR3 extends over 15 amino acids. The CDR3 bases are TGCGCCAGCAGCCAAGATATATGGCCCGGCAATGAGCAGTTCTTC. It specifies CASSQDIWPGNEQFF.

The CDR3 sequence is CAWSVTGYETQYF. For the CDR3, the DNA is TGTGCCTGGAGTGTAACTGGGTATGAGACCCAGTACTTC. The rearrangement uses TRBV30 and TRBJ2-5; D is unresolved. Between the trimmed V and J ends, which lost 0 bases and 5 bases, there was a span of 10 bases. This CDR3 is 13 amino acids long. Looked up from germline, CDR1 is GTSNPN and CDR2 is SVGIG (reference sequence).

J is TRBJ2-5 and V is TRBV28; 7 nucleotides agree with TRBD1. There are 17 residues in the CDR3. Germline V gene data show CDR1 as MDHEN and CDR2 as SYDVKM. Trimming at V came to 5 bases and at J to 1 base, leaving 13 bases not matched to a gene. CDR3: CASSTKLWDSSQETQYF. CDR3 bases: TGTGCCAGCAGTACAAAACTCTGGGACAGCTCCCAAGAGACCCAGTACTTC.

The rearrangement uses TRBV15 and TRBJ1-5; 7 positions match TRBD1. Germline CDR1 LNHNV, CDR2 YYDKDF (reference sequence). With 8 bases clipped from V and 5 bases from J, the junction kept 3 bases outside the gene matches. The length of the CDR3 is 12 residues. The CDR3 spells CATSGGYQPQHF. The DNA of the CDR3 is TGTGCCACCTCAGGGGGATATCAGCCCCAGCATTTT.

This chain uses TRBV5-4 with TRBJ2-1, with TRBD1 identical over 10 bases. Germline V lookup: CDR1 SGHNT, CDR2 YYREEE (reference sequence). Trimming cost V 0 bases and J 8 bases; bases outside gene matches: 14. The length of the CDR3 is 18 residues. The CDR3 DNA reads TGTGCCAGCAGCTTGGGCGACAGGGGGCCCCCCCCACCATATGAGCAGTTCTTC. Its translation is CASSLGDRGPPPPYEQFF.

The chain uses TRBV6-5 and TRBJ2-5; 9 bases are a match to TRBD1. The CDR3 is 12 amino acids. J was trimmed by 5 bases and V by 10 bases; bases with no gene match: 5. CDR1 is MNHEY and CDR2 is SVGAGI in the germline V gene. The CDR3 DNA follows: TGTGCCACAAGGACAGGGGTGGAGACCCAGTACTTC. Its translation is CATRTGVETQYF.

J is TRBJ2-4 and V is TRBV19; 7 bases are shared with TRBD1. Germline lookup yields CDR1 LNHDA and CDR2 SQIVND (reference sequence). V was clipped by 5 bases and J by 0 bases; unmatched bases: 7. The CDR3 is 16 residues long. In DNA, the CDR3 is TGTGCCAGTAGTCCCCGGACAGGACTAGCCAAAAACATTCAGTACTTC. Residues: CASSPRTGLAKNIQYF.

The V call is TRBV5-1, the J call TRBJ2-2; TRBD1 is a possible D gene (5 bases). Germline V gene data show CDR1 as SGHRS and CDR2 as YFSETQ. The CDR3 sequence is 13 residues long. V shed 5 bases and J shed 4 bases, with 9 bases lying between them. CDR3 amino acids: CASRLTVTGELFF. The CDR3 nucleotides read TGCGCCAGCAGATTGACAGTCACCGGGGAGCTGTTTTTT.

This sequence joins TRBV27 and TRBJ2-2; D unresolved. Germline values: CDR1 MNHEY, CDR2 SMNVEV (reference sequence). Trimming stripped 8 bases from V and 8 bases from J, with 18 bases between. This CDR3 has 14 amino acids. DNA of the CDR3: TGTGCCAGCGCTCCCGGCGGTCCTCGTGGGGAGCTGTTTTTT. This translates into CASAPGGPRGELFF.

This clone was observed a handful of times. The chain joins TRBV5-1 to TRBJ1-3, with D possibly being TRBD1 (5 bases). Germline V gene sequence: CDR1 SGHRS, CDR2 YFSETQ. Trimming left V 0 bases short and J 3 bases short, with 13 bases between. The CDR3 length is 16 residues. In DNA form, the CDR3 reads TGCGCCAGCAGCTTGGATCGTGGGGGTGGTGGAAACACCATATATTTT. It specifies CASSLDRGGGGNTIYF. The variable domain in full, with the rest retrieved from reference TRBV5-1 and TRBJ1-3, is KAGVTQTPRYLIKTRGQQVTLSCSPISGHRSVSWYQQTPGQGLQFLFEYFSETQRNKGNFPGRFSGRQFSNSRSEMNVSTLELGDSALYLCASSLDRGGGGNTIYFGEGSWLTVV.

V is TRBV28 and J is TRBJ2-7, with 9 bases aligning to TRBD2. This CDR3 contains 20 residues. Germline CDR1 reads MDHEN; CDR2 reads SYDVKM. V shed 5 bases, J shed 1 base, and the junction held 21 bases outside the gene matches. This CDR3 is CASSPQPWSGREGLSYEQYF. In nucleotides, the CDR3 is TGTGCCAGCAGTCCCCAACCCTGGTCCGGGCGGGAGGGCCTATCCTACGAGCAGTACTTC.

The V gene is TRBV2, the J gene TRBJ2-7; D is uncertain. Germline-derived CDR1 and CDR2 are SNHLY and FYNNEI. The V end lost 2 bases, the J end lost 0 bases, and 8 bases lay between the germline ends. This CDR3 is built from 14 residues. CDR3 in amino acids: CASSEYATSYEQYF. The CDR3, as DNA: TGTGCCAGCAGTGAATATGCCACCTCCTACGAGCAGTACTTC.

This clone was detected only a few times. The chain is built from TRBV30 and TRBJ1-6; weak D call: TRBD1 (5 bases). Per the germline V gene, CDR1 is GTSNPN and CDR2 is SVGIG (reference sequence). The CDR3 sequence is 16 residues long. The ends were cut back, 4 bases at V and 6 bases at J, with 19 bases in the middle. The CDR3 sequence: CAWTVGTRTPNSPLHF. The CDR3 DNA sequence: TGTGCCTGGACAGTAGGGACCCGTACCCCTAATTCACCCCTCCACTTT.

This chain uses TRBV2 with TRBJ2-5, with 10 bases identical to TRBD1. This CDR3 spans 14 amino acids. Germline V gene lookup returns CDR1 SNHLY and CDR2 FYNNEI. The V and J ends lost 7 bases and 5 bases, in that order; junction bases with no gene match: 7. The CDR3 region is CASIETGGTETQYF. The CDR3 DNA follows: TGTGCCAGCATCGAGACAGGGGGCACGGAGACCCAGTACTTC.

On this clone: Germline is not matched at one junction end, which may reflect a read error. The V and J genes are TRBV7-8 and TRBJ2-7, with a tentative D call TRBD1 (5 bases). The CDR3 has 12 residues. Germline assignment: CDR1 SGHVS and CDR2 FQNEAQ. The CDR3 bases are TGTGCCAGCAGCTTAACGGCGGTTAGGGGCGTCTTC. Its translation: CASSLTAVRGVF.

A single count supports this clone. The chain joins TRBV19 to TRBJ2-1, with D maybe TRBD1 (5 bases). This CDR3 comprises 15 residues. With 0 bases removed from V and 4 bases from J, the gap between germline ends came to 10 bases. The V gene's germline CDR1 is LNHDA and CDR2 SQIVND (reference sequence). CDR3 region: CASSIETRAYNEQFF. In DNA, the CDR3 is TGTGCCAGTAGTATAGAAACCAGGGCTTACAATGAGCAGTTCTTC.

The V and J genes are TRBV9 and TRBJ2-2; 7 bases fit TRBD1. V was clipped by 3 bases and J by 0 bases; unmatched bases: 5. CDR3 length: 16 amino acids. Germline CDR1 is SGDLS and CDR2 is YYNGEE. CDR3 DNA: TGTGCCAGCAGCGGCTACAGGGGACCGAACACCGGGGAGCTGTTTTTT. It translates to CASSGYRGPNTGELFF.

The chain has TRBV11-2 and TRBJ2-5; 9 nucleotides match TRBD2. J was trimmed by 5 bases and V by 1 base; bases with no gene match: 11. Germline-derived CDR1 and CDR2 are SGHAT and FQNNGV. The CDR3 spans 17 residues. The CDR3 region has the DNA TGTGCCAGCAGCTTAGCACTAGCGGGTGGGGCTGGGGAGACCCAGTACTTC. This sequence encodes CASSLALAGGAGETQYF.